The clone carrying this T cell receptor beta chain was picked up a small number of times. Researchers ran the PCR with 60 Vbeta and 13 Jbeta primers. Using immunoSEQ multiplex PCR, the repertoire was profiled, and TCRdb retains in-frame clones only, with some absent. The sample gives about 210,000 clones, roughly 79% of which show up once; roughly 1.9% is in the top ten. The CDR3 is made up of 14 amino acids. V lost 0 bases, J lost 4 bases, and 9 bases lay in between. Germline CDR1 and CDR2: GTSNPN and SVGIG (reference sequence). This sample was taken from a study of cytomegalovirus exposure and HLA in healthy donors. Study as a whole: Among the approximately 420 donors who were genotyped, about 84% fell in the genetic ancestry cluster that is associated with self-reported Caucasian donors.

This clonotype was obtained from a male donor in good health and CMV-seronegative. Sequences were obtained from PBMCs. V and J are TRBV30 and TRBJ1-4; possible D gene TRBD1, 6 bases. The CDR3: CAWSVGTSNEKLFF. CDR3 sequence (DNA): TGTGCCTGGAGTGTAGGGACAAGTAATGAAAAACTGTTTTTT.